One and the same sample provided the 5 T cell receptor beta chains below, sequenced in a study of shared clonotypes between healthy human individuals. CD8 cells regarded as naive lacked CD45RO, were positively chosen for CCR7, and omitted terminally differentiated effector memory CD45RA+ cells. Generated by immunoSEQ multiplex PCR, the TCRdb table keeps only in-frame clones and is missing some. The sample records about 2.1 million clones, about 93% being singletons. Sequenced material: naive CD8+ T cells from PBMCs. These receptors all come from a man aged 18 to 30 in good health. Some clones in this sample may be carry-over from other donors' samples.

The genes are TRBV27 and TRBJ2-7; D possibly corresponds to TRBD1 (5 bases). Trimming stripped 5 bases from V and 6 bases from J, with 17 bases between. The germline V gene encodes CDR1 MNHEY and CDR2 SMNVEV (reference sequence). This CDR3 is built from 14 residues. The CDR3 sequence is CASSRQRLLAEQYF. In nucleotides, the CDR3 is TGTGCCAGCAGTCGACAGCGCCTTTTAGCCGAGCAGTACTTC.

The count of this clone is one. The chain joins TRBV11-2 to TRBJ2-2, with TRBD1 as a possible D gene (7 bases). V lost 5 bases and J lost 6, with 22 bases in between. Per the germline V gene, CDR1 is SGHAT and CDR2 is FQNNGV. The CDR3 is 17 residues long. The CDR3 here is CASSPRGQWDGAGELFF. Here the CDR3 DNA reads TGTGCCAGCAGCCCGCGGGGACAGTGGGATGGTGCCGGGGAGCTGTTTTTT.

The genes are TRBV10-3 and TRBJ2-1; 10 bases are shared with TRBD2. V lost 7 bases to trimming and J lost 0 bases; unmatched junction nucleotides: 9. The CDR3 has 17 amino acids. Germline assignment: CDR1 ENHRY and CDR2 SYGVKD. The DNA of the CDR3 is TGTGCCATCATGCGTTCGACTAGCGGGTTCTCCTACAATGAGCAGTTCTTC. Translation gives CAIMRSTSGFSYNEQFF.

The V and J genes are TRBV19 and TRBJ2-7; 11 nucleotides match TRBD2. CDR1 LNHDA and CDR2 SQIVND come from the germline V gene (reference sequence). This CDR3 is 17 amino acids long. With 1 base clipped from V and 4 bases from J, the junction kept 9 bases outside the gene matches. CDR3 sequence: CASSIVAGGPKSYEQYF. DNA of the CDR3: TGTGCCAGTAGTATAGTAGCGGGAGGGCCGAAGAGTTACGAGCAGTACTTC.

The chain uses TRBV11-2 and TRBJ2-1; TRBD1 is a possible D gene (6 bases). This CDR3 region has 12 residues. Trimming removed 4 bases at V and 16 bases at J, with 17 bases between. Per the germline V gene, CDR1 is SGHAT and CDR2 is FQNNGV. The CDR3 sequence: CASSSGTPVFFF. The CDR3 DNA reads as TGTGCCAGCAGCTCCGGGACACCCGTTTTTTTCTTC.